This TCR beta chain was retrieved from a study of cytomegalovirus exposure and HLA in healthy donors. Study-wide findings and caveats: The investigators catalogued 164 TCR beta chains as cytomegalovirus-associated.

PCR primers comprised 60 Vbeta and 13 Jbeta primers. Produced via immunoSEQ multiplex PCR; TCRdb's table is partial and in-frame only. The data hold some 90,000 clones, with approximately 83% observed a single time. On this clone: The antigen is unknown.

Deletions cut 3 bases from V and 14 bases from J, with 32 bases between. This CDR3 comprises 19 residues. Germline CDR1 and CDR2: MDHEN and SYDVKM. The sequenced material came from PBMCs. The receptor's source is a man aged 40-55 years in good health and CMV-seronegative. V is TRBV28 and J is TRBJ1-6; possibly TRBD1 for D (6 bases). In DNA, the CDR3 is TGTGCCAGCAGTTTGGGGGGGACAAAAGGAGGAGGGAAGCATTTCGCCCTCCACTTT. Translated: CASSLGGTKGGGKHFALHF.